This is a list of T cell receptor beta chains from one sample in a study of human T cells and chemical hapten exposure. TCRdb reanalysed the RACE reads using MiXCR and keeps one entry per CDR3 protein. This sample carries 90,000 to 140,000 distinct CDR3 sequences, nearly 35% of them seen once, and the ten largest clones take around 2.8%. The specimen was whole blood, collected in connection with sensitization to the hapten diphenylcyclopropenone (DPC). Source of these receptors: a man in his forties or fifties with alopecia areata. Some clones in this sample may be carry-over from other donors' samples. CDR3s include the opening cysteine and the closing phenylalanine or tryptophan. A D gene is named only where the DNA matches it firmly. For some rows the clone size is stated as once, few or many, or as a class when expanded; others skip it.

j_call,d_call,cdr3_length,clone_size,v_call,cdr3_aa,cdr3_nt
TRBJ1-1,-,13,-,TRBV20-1,CSARLDRNTEAFF,TGCAGTGCTAGACTAGACAGGAACACTGAAGCTTTCTTT
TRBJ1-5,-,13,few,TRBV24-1,CATSEPTGTPQHF,TGTGCCACCAGTGAACCTACAGGGACGCCCCAGCATTTT
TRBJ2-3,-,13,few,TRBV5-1,CASMSGFTDTQYF,TGCGCCAGCATGAGCGGATTCACAGATACGCAGTATTTT
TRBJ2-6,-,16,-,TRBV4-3,CASSQDRCSGANVLTF,TGCGCCAGCAGCCAAGATCGATGTTCTGGGGCCAACGTCCTGACTTTC
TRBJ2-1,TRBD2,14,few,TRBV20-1,CSAVGGRPYNEQFF,TGCAGTGCGGTCGGGGGGAGGCCCTACAATGAGCAGTTCTTC
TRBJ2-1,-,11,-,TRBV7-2,CASSLGFGQFF,TGTGCCAGCAGCCTGGGATTCGGGCAGTTCTTC
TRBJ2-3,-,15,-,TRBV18,CASSPLHRVTDTQYF,TGTGCCAGCTCACCACTTCACAGGGTAACAGATACGCAGTATTTT
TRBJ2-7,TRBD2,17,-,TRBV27,CASRTLPGLAGSYEQYF,TGTGCCAGCAGGACCCTCCCTGGACTAGCGGGGTCCTACGAGCAGTACTTC
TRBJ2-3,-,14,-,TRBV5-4,CASSLRSGTDTQYF,TGTGCCAGCAGCTTGAGATCTGGGACAGATACGCAGTATTTT
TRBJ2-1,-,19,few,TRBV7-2,CASSLPGPGLSRSYNEQFF,TGTGCCAGCAGCTTACCGGGACCAGGGCTTAGTAGGTCCTACAATGAGCAGTTCTTC
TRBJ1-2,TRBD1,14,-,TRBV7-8,CASSIGQGDYGYTF,TGTGCCAGCAGCATTGGACAGGGGGACTATGGCTACACCTTC
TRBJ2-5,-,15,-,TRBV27,CASSLLGADQETQYF,TGTGCCAGCAGTTTATTGGGGGCGGATCAAGAGACCCAGTACTTC
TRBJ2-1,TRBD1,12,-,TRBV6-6,CASRGGQGGQFF,TGTGCCAGCAGGGGGGGACAGGGAGGGCAGTTCTTC
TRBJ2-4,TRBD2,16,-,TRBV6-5,CASSYRLAGGFNIQYF,TGTGCCAGCAGTTACAGACTAGCGGGAGGCTTTAACATTCAGTACTTC
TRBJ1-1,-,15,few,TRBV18,CASSPPMGAGTEAFF,TGTGCCAGCTCACCACCGATGGGGGCGGGAACTGAAGCTTTCTTT
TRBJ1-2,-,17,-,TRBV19,CASSSQKVGQPNYGYTF,TGTGCCAGTAGTTCTCAAAAGGTTGGACAGCCGAACTATGGCTACACCTTC
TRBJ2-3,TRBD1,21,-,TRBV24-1,CATSASPGQGAGGRSTDTQYF,TGTGCCACCAGTGCAAGTCCGGGACAGGGGGCGGGCGGACGGAGCACAGATACGCAGTATTTT
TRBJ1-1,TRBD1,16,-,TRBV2,CASSFVPGGASTEAFF,TGTGCCAGCAGTTTCGTCCCAGGGGGCGCGTCTACTGAAGCTTTCTTT
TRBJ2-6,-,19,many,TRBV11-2,CASSLSAGGFHSGANVLTF,TGTGCCAGCAGCTTATCGGCGGGCGGGTTCCACTCTGGGGCCAACGTCCTGACTTTC
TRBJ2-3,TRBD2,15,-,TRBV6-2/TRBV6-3,CASKRLAGETDTQYF,TGTGCCAGCAAGCGGTTAGCGGGAGAAACAGATACGCAGTATTTT
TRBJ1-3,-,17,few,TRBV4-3,CASSQGHTGSGGNTIYF,TGCGCCAGCAGCCAAGGGCATACAGGATCGGGAGGAAACACCATATATTTT
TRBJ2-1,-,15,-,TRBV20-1,CSARAGTRGPNEQFF,TGCAGTGCTAGAGCAGGTACTAGGGGTCCCAATGAGCAGTTCTTC
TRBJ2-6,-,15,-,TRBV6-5,CASSPQGYGANVLTF,TGTGCCAGCAGTCCTCAGGGGTATGGGGCCAACGTCCTGACTTTC
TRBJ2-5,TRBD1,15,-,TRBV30,CAWSVSGTGGETQYF,TGTGCCTGGAGTGTTTCGGGAACAGGGGGGGAGACCCAGTACTTC
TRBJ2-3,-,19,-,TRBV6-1,CASSEFVRGRLSPTDTQYF,TGTGCCAGCAGTGAATTCGTTAGAGGCCGTCTAAGCCCCACAGATACGCAGTATTTT
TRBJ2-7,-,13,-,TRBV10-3,CAINAKPNYEQYF,TGTGCCATCAATGCAAAGCCCAACTACGAGCAGTACTTC
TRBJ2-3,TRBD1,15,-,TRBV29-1,CSVGIGQGRTDTQYF,TGCAGCGTTGGCATCGGACAGGGGCGTACAGATACGCAGTATTTT
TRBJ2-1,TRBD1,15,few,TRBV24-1,CATSAPGQGLREQFF,TGTGCCACCAGTGCCCCCGGACAGGGTTTGCGGGAGCAGTTCTTC
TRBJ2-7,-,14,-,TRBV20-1,CSVLKLVGGYEQYF,TGCAGTGTTCTCAAGTTGGTTGGGGGATACGAGCAGTACTTC
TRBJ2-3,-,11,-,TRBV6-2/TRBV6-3,CASSYLDTQYF,TGTGCCAGCAGTTACCTGGATACGCAGTATTTT
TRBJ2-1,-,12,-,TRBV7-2,CASSLTPVEQFF,TGTGCCAGCAGCTTGACCCCCGTTGAGCAGTTCTTC
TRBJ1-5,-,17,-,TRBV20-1,CSARDEQGLYSNQPQHF,TGCAGTGCTAGAGATGAGCAGGGTCTCTATAGCAATCAGCCCCAGCATTTT
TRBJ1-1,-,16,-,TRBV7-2,CASSLGWRQNTYEAFF,TGTGCCAGCAGCTTAGGATGGCGTCAGAACACTTATGAAGCTTTCTTT
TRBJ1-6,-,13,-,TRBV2,CASSTSLNSPLHF,TGTGCCAGCAGCACTTCTCTAAATTCACCCCTCCACTTT
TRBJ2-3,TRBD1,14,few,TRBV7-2,CASRPGGPPDTQYF,TGTGCCAGCAGACCAGGGGGCCCCCCAGATACGCAGTATTTT
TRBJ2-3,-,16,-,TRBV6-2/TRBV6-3,CASSYPMDLSADTQYF,TGTGCCAGCAGTTATCCGATGGACCTATCTGCAGATACGCAGTATTTT
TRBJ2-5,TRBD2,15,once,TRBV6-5,CASSPGLAQEETQYF,TGTGCCAGCAGCCCGGGACTAGCGCAAGAAGAGACCCAGTACTTC
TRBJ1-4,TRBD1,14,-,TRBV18,CASSPRNRGEKLFF,TGTGCCAGCTCACCACGGAACAGGGGTGAAAAACTGTTTTTT